This T cell receptor (beta chain) was sequenced during a study of T cell repertoires and Cas9 in healthy adults. Study-level background: CD4 and CD8 compartments: SpCas9-reactive T cells profiled for potency, cytotoxicity, lineage. The study, taken as a whole, reports: SpCas9-reactive effector T cells were reportedly restrained in vitro by SpCas9-reactive regulatory T cells.

Sequencing was performed with immunoSEQ multiplex PCR; in TCRdb, only in-frame clones are kept and a portion is missing. The sample includes 20,000 to 25,000 clones, about 92% of them seen just once. The CDR3 consists of 15 residues. CDR1 and CDR2 from the germline V gene are SGHTA and FQGNSA. The V gene lost 5 bases and the J gene lost 2 bases, with 16 bases spanning the gap. In regard to this clone: Its antigen is not known.

The receptor comes from a human donor in good health. The chain employs TRBV7-2 and TRBJ2-7; TRBD2 is a possible D gene (5 bases). Source material: CD4+ effector T cells (CD127+, CD25-, CD137-, CD154-) from PBMCs; culture status not recorded. The CDR3 reads CASSPGVSGTYEQYF. The CDR3 DNA follows: TGTGCCAGCAGCCCCGGCGTCTCGGGGACCTACGAGCAGTACTTC.